Listed here are 16 T cell receptor beta chains from one sample, sequenced in a study of T cell responses to AZD1222 COVID-19 vaccine. Measured with immunoSEQ multiplex PCR; TCRdb has only the in-frame clones, and not every one. The table records about 86,000 clones, roughly 90% of them present only once. Sequences were derived from peripheral blood, sampled on day 0 of AZD1222 vaccination. The receptors shown here come from an adult in good health.

The chain couples TRBV2 to TRBJ1-2; D possibly corresponds to TRBD1 (5 bases). This CDR3 is 12 amino acids long. Per germline, CDR1 SNHLY and CDR2 FYNNEI. Between the trimmed V and J ends, which lost 8 bases and 3 bases, there was a span of 10 bases. The CDR3 here is CASSGTDYGYTF. The CDR3, as DNA: TGTGCCAGCTCTGGGACCGACTATGGCTACACCTTC.

This clone was counted once. V gene TRBV6-5 combines with J gene TRBJ2-3; 8 nucleotides align to TRBD1. CDR3 size: 16 residues. CDR1 is MNHEY and CDR2 is SVGAGI in the germline V gene. Unmatched junction bases numbered 8, after V lost 4 bases and J lost 2 bases. Written as DNA, the CDR3 is TGTGCCAGCAGTTCCCAAGGACAGGGTCTCACAGATACGCAGTATTTT. Amino acids: CASSSQGQGLTDTQYF.

The chain carries TRBV7-9 and TRBJ1-4; 8 bases are shared with TRBD1. Unmatched junction bases numbered 7, after V lost 2 bases and J lost 8 bases. CDR1 is SEHNR and CDR2 is FQNEAQ in the germline V gene (reference sequence). There are 15 residues in the CDR3. The CDR3 loop reads CASSLFRTGSEKLFF. The CDR3 nucleotides read TGTGCCAGCAGCTTATTTCGGACAGGGTCCGAAAAACTGTTTTTT.

The chain joins TRBV6-1 to TRBJ1-2; 8 bases map to TRBD1. This CDR3 spans 15 amino acids. With 1 base clipped from V and 8 bases from J, the junction kept 9 bases outside the gene matches. The germline V gene has CDR1 MNHNS and CDR2 SASEGT. The CDR3 DNA is TGTGCCAGCAGTGAAGTGGGGCAGGGGGCAAGCGGCTACACCTTC. Its translation is CASSEVGQGASGYTF.

The chain combines TRBV27 with TRBJ1-4, with 8 bases that match TRBD1. The V gene's germline CDR1 is MNHEY and CDR2 SMNVEV (reference sequence). The CDR3 has 15 residues. V was pared by 5 bases and J by 7 bases, with 9 bases of the junction left unmatched. CDR3 DNA: TGTGCCAGCAGTCCATCTGGACAGGGAGTTGAAAAACTGTTTTTT. Amino acids: CASSPSGQGVEKLFF.

V usage is TRBV5-6 and J usage is TRBJ2-7; D is perhaps TRBD1 or TRBD2 (5 bases each). The V gene's germline CDR1 is SGHDT and CDR2 YYEEEE. The CDR3 runs 16 residues. The germline V and J ends were trimmed by 3 bases and 0 bases, with 16 bases remaining between them. CDR3 region: CASSYPGRMSSYEQYF. CDR3 sequence (DNA): TGTGCCAGCAGCTACCCGGGACGTATGAGCTCCTACGAGCAGTACTTC.

J is TRBJ2-3 and V is TRBV19, with 7 bases aligning to TRBD2. Germline lookup yields CDR1 LNHDA and CDR2 SQIVND (reference sequence). This CDR3 region has 15 residues. The V gene end was trimmed by 1 base and the J gene end by 0 bases; junction bases not matched to a gene: 1. CDR3 amino acids: CASSIVSGSTDTQYF. DNA for the CDR3: TGTGCCAGTAGTATAGTTAGCGGGAGCACAGATACGCAGTATTTT.

The rearrangement uses TRBV28 and TRBJ2-7; D perhaps matches TRBD1 (6 bases). V lost 3 bases to trimming and J lost 6 bases, with 21 bases between them. The CDR3 sequence is 16 residues long. CDR1 MDHEN and CDR2 SYDVKM come from the germline V gene. The chain's CDR3 is CASSFPGAGEGGEQYF. The CDR3 bases are TGTGCCAGCAGTTTCCCTGGGGCAGGAGAAGGGGGCGAGCAGTACTTC.

The J gene is TRBJ2-7, the V gene TRBV5-1, with a weak D call TRBD2 (5 bases). The CDR3 sequence is 16 residues long. Germline loops: CDR1 SGHRS, CDR2 YFSETQ. The V end was cut by 1 base, the J end by 2 bases, with 16 bases between. In DNA form, the CDR3 reads TGCGCCAGCAGCTTGTTATCGGGAACCCTCCCCTACGAGCAGTACTTC. This sequence encodes CASSLLSGTLPYEQYF.

The rearrangement links TRBV20-1 to TRBJ1-2; a possible D gene is TRBD1 (5 bases). Trimming took off 3 bases at V and 6 bases at J, with 17 bases between the two ends. This CDR3 is built from 14 residues. Germline CDR1 DFQATT, CDR2 SNEGSKA (reference sequence). The CDR3 DNA reads TGCAGTGCTAGTAGGACATCGGGAGGGGATGGCTACACCTTC. Amino acid sequence: CSASRTSGGDGYTF.

The rearrangement links TRBV10-2 to TRBJ2-6, with TRBD1 as a possible D gene (6 bases). CDR1 and CDR2 (germline): WSHSY, SAAADI. The CDR3 covers 17 residues. V was trimmed by 9 bases and J by 0 bases, leaving 18 bases between them. CDR3 protein: CASNIQGDGSGANVLTF. The CDR3 DNA reads TGCGCCAGTAATATACAGGGTGACGGCTCTGGGGCCAACGTCCTGACTTTC.

The V call is TRBV5-1, the J call TRBJ1-6, with no clear D. Trimming left V 0 bases short and J 7 bases short, with 14 bases between. The germline CDR1 and CDR2 sequences are SGHRS and YFSETQ. This CDR3 is 16 amino acids long. The CDR3 DNA reads as TGCGCCAGCAGCTTGGCCGGCGAGTCGTGGAATTCACCCCTCCACTTT. Translating it yields CASSLAGESWNSPLHF.

This chain links TRBV15 with TRBJ1-2, with TRBD1 matching 11 bases. V dropped 3 bases and J dropped 8; count of bases not matched to a gene: 14. CDR3 length equals 17 residues. The germline CDR1 and CDR2 sequences are LNHNV and YYDKDF (reference sequence). The CDR3 bases are TGTGCCACCAGCAGCCGGACAGGGGGCGCGGGCCTCGGAGGCTACACCTTC. Translated, it gives CATSSRTGGAGLGGYTF.

On this clone itself: A junction boundary mismatches the germline segment, possibly from a read error. The chain has TRBV7-7 and TRBJ2-2, with TRBD1 as a possible D gene (6 bases). The CDR3 spans 13 residues. Germline CDR1 SSHAT, CDR2 FNYEAQ (reference sequence). Here the CDR3 reads CASSPGTTGELFF. CDR3 coding DNA: TGTGCTAGCAGCCCGGGGACAACTGGGGAGCTGTTTTTT.

This clone was observed once. This rearrangement joins TRBV29-1 to TRBJ2-2, with D possibly matching TRBD2 (6 bases). The V gene's germline CDR1 is SQVTM and CDR2 ANQGSEA. The V end lost 6 bases, the J end lost 5 bases, and 10 bases lay between the germline ends. This CDR3 is 12 amino acids long. The CDR3 nucleotides are TGCAGCGTCCTGGGGGGAACCGGGGAGCTGTTTTTT. This encodes CSVLGGTGELFF.

The chain carries TRBV7-3 and TRBJ1-2; D is unresolved. The ends were cut back, 5 bases at V and 4 bases at J, with 11 bases in the middle. The CDR3 contains 13 residues. CDR1 and CDR2 (germline): SGHTA, FQGTGA. The CDR3 DNA reads TGTGCCAGCAGCCCCGACGCCACCTATGGCTACACCTTC. It is translated as CASSPDATYGYTF.